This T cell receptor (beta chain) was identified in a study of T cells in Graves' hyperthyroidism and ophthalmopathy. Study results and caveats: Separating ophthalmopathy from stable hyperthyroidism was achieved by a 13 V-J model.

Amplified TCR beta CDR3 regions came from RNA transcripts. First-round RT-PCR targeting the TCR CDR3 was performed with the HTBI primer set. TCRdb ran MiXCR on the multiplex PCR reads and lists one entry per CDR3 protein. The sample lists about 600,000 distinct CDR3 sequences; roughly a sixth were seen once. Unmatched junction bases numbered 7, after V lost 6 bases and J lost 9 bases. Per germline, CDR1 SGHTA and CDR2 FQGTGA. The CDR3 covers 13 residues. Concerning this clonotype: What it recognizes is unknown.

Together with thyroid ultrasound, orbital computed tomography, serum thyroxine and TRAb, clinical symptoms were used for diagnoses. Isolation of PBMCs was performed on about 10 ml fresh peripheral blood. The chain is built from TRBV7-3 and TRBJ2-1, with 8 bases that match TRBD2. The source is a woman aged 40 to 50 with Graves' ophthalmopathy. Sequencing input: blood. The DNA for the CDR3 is TGTGCCAGCAGTGAGGCTAGCGGGTTTGAGCAGTTCTTC. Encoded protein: CASSEASGFEQFF.